The next 20 T cell receptor beta chains were all read from a single sample in a study of OX40 agonist ivuxolimab in advanced cancers. Here immunoSEQ multiplex PCR was the method, and the copy in TCRdb shows in-frame clones only, minus some. The sample shows roughly 70,000 clones, roughly 84% of them seen only once. The material was CD4+ or CD8+ T cells sorted from blood, obtained in a trial of the OX40 agonist ivuxolimab. Receptor source: an adult with an advanced solid tumor such as melanoma, head and neck, liver or kidney cancer.

The chain couples TRBV18 to TRBJ2-5; D not resolved. The CDR3 is 16 amino acids. The V gene's germline CDR1 is KGHSH and CDR2 LQKENI. V was pared by 0 bases and J by 2 bases, with 13 bases between. DNA of the CDR3: TGTGCCAGCTCACCACCGAACAGCCTCATACAAGAGACCCAGTACTTC. It translates to CASSPPNSLIQETQYF.

V is TRBV7-9 and J is TRBJ2-7, with D perhaps matching TRBD1 (6 bases). Germline V gives CDR1 SEHNR, CDR2 FQNEAQ (reference sequence). CDR3 length: 14 amino acids. The V end was cut by 6 bases, the J end by 4 bases, with 16 bases between. CDR3 amino acids: CASRRRDKGYEQYF. In DNA, the CDR3 is TGTGCCAGCAGACGAAGGGACAAGGGGTACGAGCAGTACTTC.

This chain joins TRBV28 and TRBJ1-3; D gene unclear. Germline V gene lookup returns CDR1 MDHEN and CDR2 SYDVKM. The CDR3 totals 15 residues. V was trimmed by 5 bases and J by 6 bases, leaving 17 bases between them. DNA for the CDR3: TGTGCCAGCAGTCTATTTGGGATAGATGAAAACACCATATATTTT. This sequence encodes CASSLFGIDENTIYF.

The V call is TRBV2, the J call TRBJ1-2; 7 bases align to TRBD1. The germline V gene encodes CDR1 SNHLY and CDR2 FYNNEI. V lost 6 bases and J lost 5; bases outside the gene matches: 6. The CDR3 totals 13 residues. The CDR3 nucleotides read TGTGCCAGCAGCCCTACAGGGGTGTATGGCTACACCTTC. Translating gives CASSPTGVYGYTF.

J is TRBJ2-4 and V is TRBV19; D is unclear. This CDR3 region has 14 residues. The V gene's germline CDR1 is LNHDA and CDR2 SQIVND (reference sequence). V gave up 9 bases and J gave up 1 base, with 13 bases separating them. The CDR3 loop is CASQEEIAKNIQYF. The DNA for the CDR3 is TGTGCCAGCCAAGAAGAGATCGCCAAAAACATTCAGTACTTC.

The chain joins TRBV29-1 to TRBJ2-3; TRBD2 is a possible D gene (6 bases). V lost 4 bases and J lost 7, with 6 bases in between. The CDR3 spans 10 residues. Looked up from germline, CDR1 is SQVTM and CDR2 is ANQGSEA. The CDR3 DNA reads as TGCAGCGTTGGGACTAATACGCAGTATTTT. It codes for CSVGTNTQYF.

The rearrangement joins TRBV10-1 to TRBJ2-3; no definite D call. V was trimmed by 4 bases and J by 8 bases, leaving 10 bases between them. This CDR3 has 12 residues. Germline CDR1 WNHNN, CDR2 SYGVQD (reference sequence). The CDR3 here is CASSGPPGTQYF. The DNA for the CDR3 is TGCGCCAGCAGTGGACCCCCGGGTACGCAGTATTTT.

This chain connects TRBV2 to TRBJ2-1; TRBD1 agrees at 12 bases. This CDR3 region has 14 residues. Germline trimming cut 8 bases from V and 6 bases from J; bases unmatched to any gene: 5. Germline CDR1 and CDR2: SNHLY and FYNNEI. The CDR3: CASGRDRGLNEQFF. CDR3 bases: TGTGCCAGCGGCCGGGACAGGGGGCTCAATGAGCAGTTCTTC.

This sequence joins TRBV7-3 and TRBJ2-1; D is tentatively TRBD1 or TRBD2 (5 bases each). Trimming removed 3 bases from V and 7 bases from J, with 13 bases in between. The CDR3 is made up of 14 amino acids. Germline V lookup: CDR1 SGHTA, CDR2 FQGTGA. CDR3 protein: CASSLGRTGNEQFF. The CDR3 DNA follows: TGTGCCAGCAGCTTGGGACGGACGGGGAATGAGCAGTTCTTC.

The chain carries TRBV29-1 and TRBJ2-2; either TRBD1 or TRBD2 may supply D (6 bases each). The CDR3 contains 14 residues. V was cut by 7 bases and J by 1 base, with 13 bases left in between. The V gene's germline CDR1 is SQVTM and CDR2 ANQGSEA. CDR3 nucleotide sequence: TGCAGCGGCCGGAGGGGACAGAACACCGGGGAGCTGTTTTTT. Protein sequence: CSGRRGQNTGELFF.

V gene TRBV19 combines with J gene TRBJ1-1; D is perhaps TRBD1 (5 bases). V lost 10 bases, J lost 1 base, and 19 bases lay in between. The CDR3 spans 15 residues. Germline CDR1 reads LNHDA; CDR2 reads SQIVND (reference sequence). CDR3 loop: CATGTVSPPNTEAFF. The CDR3 DNA reads TGTGCCACGGGGACCGTTAGCCCCCCGAACACTGAAGCTTTCTTT.

The chain combines TRBV29-1 with TRBJ2-3; maybe TRBD1 (6 bases). CDR1 and CDR2 (germline): SQVTM, ANQGSEA. V gave up 6 bases and J gave up 2 bases, with 9 bases separating them. The CDR3 totals 12 residues. CDR3 nucleotide sequence: TGCAGCGTCCGGGACAACACAGATACGCAGTATTTT. Protein product: CSVRDNTDTQYF.

V and J are TRBV29-1 and TRBJ1-2, with D tentatively TRBD1 (6 bases). The CDR3 spans 18 residues. V gave up 6 bases and J gave up 2 bases, with 28 bases separating them. Germline CDR1 is SQVTM and CDR2 is ANQGSEA. This CDR3 reads CSVLNGEFRGASNYGYTF. DNA of the CDR3: TGCAGCGTCCTAAATGGGGAGTTCCGGGGGGCGTCCAACTATGGCTACACCTTC.

V and J are TRBV4-3 and TRBJ1-5, with D uncertain. Per the germline V gene, CDR1 is LGHNA and CDR2 is YSLEER. The V gene lost 4 bases and the J gene lost 1 base, with 11 bases spanning the gap. The CDR3 consists of 15 residues. The CDR3 here is CASSPRPGSNQPQHF. In nucleotides, the CDR3 is TGCGCCAGCAGCCCTCGCCCCGGGAGCAATCAGCCCCAGCATTTT.

The CDR3 protein is CASSPLLRGETQYF. CDR3 DNA: TGTGCCAGCTCACCCCTATTACGGGGAGAGACCCAGTACTTC. The chain carries TRBV18 and TRBJ2-5; weak D call: TRBD2 (5 bases). The CDR3 has 14 residues. The V gene's germline CDR1 is KGHSH and CDR2 LQKENI. V dropped 3 bases and J dropped 4 bases, with 12 bases sitting between them. The full variable domain, its missing parts supplied by reference TRBV18 and TRBJ2-5, is NAGVMQNPRHLVRRRGQEARLRCSPMKGHSHVYWYRQLPEEGLKFMVYLQKENIIDESGMPKERFSAEFPKEGPSILRIQQVVRGDSAAYFCASSPLLRGETQYFGPGTRLLVL.

The J gene is TRBJ2-3, the V gene TRBV4-1, with 9 positions matching TRBD1. Unmatched junction bases numbered 4, after V lost 0 bases and J lost 0 bases. The CDR3 contains 17 residues. CDR1 is MGHRA, CDR2 YSYEKL, per germline. CDR3 loop: CASSQEYRGPSTDTQYF. The CDR3 DNA is TGCGCCAGCAGCCAAGAATACAGGGGGCCTAGCACAGATACGCAGTATTTT.

The chain is built from TRBV7-9 and TRBJ1-5; possibly TRBD1 for D (5 bases). Trimming removed 4 bases at V and 5 bases at J, with 9 bases between. Per the germline V gene, CDR1 is SEHNR and CDR2 is FQNEAQ (reference sequence). The CDR3 is made up of 13 amino acids. The CDR3 bases are TGTGCCAGCAGCTCCCTAGGGGATCAGCCCCAGCATTTT. Translated, it gives CASSSLGDQPQHF.

This chain links TRBV2 with TRBJ1-1; D uncertain. This CDR3 spans 13 amino acids. Germline CDR1 is SNHLY and CDR2 is FYNNEI. The V end lost 2 bases, the J end lost 8 bases, and 12 bases lay between the germline ends. The CDR3 loop is CASSETRTEEAFF. The CDR3 nucleotides read TGTGCCAGCAGTGAAACGAGGACGGAGGAAGCTTTCTTT.

The genes are TRBV18 and TRBJ1-4; D gene unclear. CDR1 is KGHSH, CDR2 LQKENI, per germline. The CDR3 covers 15 residues. Trimming removed 4 bases from V and 0 bases from J, with 9 bases in between. CDR3 nucleotide sequence: TGTGCCAGCTCACAAAGGCCAACAACTAATGAAAAACTGTTTTTT. It encodes CASSQRPTTNEKLFF.

This chain connects TRBV7-2 to TRBJ1-2, with a tentative D call TRBD1 (5 bases). This CDR3 region has 14 residues. V was trimmed by 3 bases and J by 6 bases, leaving 14 bases between them. Germline CDR1 reads SGHTA; CDR2 reads FQGNSA. CDR3 DNA: TGTGCCAGCAGCTTGTCAAGGGGTCCCAATGGCTACACCTTC. It translates to CASSLSRGPNGYTF.